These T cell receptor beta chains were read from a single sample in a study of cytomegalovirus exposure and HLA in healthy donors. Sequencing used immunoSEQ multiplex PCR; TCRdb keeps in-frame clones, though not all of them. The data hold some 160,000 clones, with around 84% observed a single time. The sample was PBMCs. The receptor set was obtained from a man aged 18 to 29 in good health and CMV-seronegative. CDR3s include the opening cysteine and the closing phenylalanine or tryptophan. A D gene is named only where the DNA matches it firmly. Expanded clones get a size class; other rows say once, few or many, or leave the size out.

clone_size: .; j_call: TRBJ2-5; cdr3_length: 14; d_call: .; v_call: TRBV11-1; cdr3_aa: CASSLAAASETQYF; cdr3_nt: TGTGCCAGCAGCTTAGCGGCTGCCTCGGAGACCCAGTACTTC
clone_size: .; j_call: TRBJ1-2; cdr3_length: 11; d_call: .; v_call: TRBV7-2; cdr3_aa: CASAPLQGYTF; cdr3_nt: TGTGCCAGCGCCCCGCTTCAGGGCTACACCTTC
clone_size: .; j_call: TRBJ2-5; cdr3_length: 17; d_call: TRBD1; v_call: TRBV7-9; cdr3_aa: CASSLTPGQGAKETQYF; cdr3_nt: TGTGCCAGCAGCCTTACTCCGGGACAGGGGGCGAAGGAGACCCAGTACTTC
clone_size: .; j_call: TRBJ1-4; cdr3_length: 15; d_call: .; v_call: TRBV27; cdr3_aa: CASSLGAELNEKLFF; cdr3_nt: TGTGCCAGCAGTTTGGGGGCAGAGCTTAATGAAAAACTGTTTTTT
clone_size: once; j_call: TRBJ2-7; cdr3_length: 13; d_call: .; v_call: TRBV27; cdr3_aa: CASSLTVAYEQYF; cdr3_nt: TGTGCCAGCAGTTTGACAGTCGCCTACGAGCAGTACTTC
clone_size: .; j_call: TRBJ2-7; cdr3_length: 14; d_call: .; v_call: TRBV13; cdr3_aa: CASSFRDSPYEQYF; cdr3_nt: TGTGCCAGCAGCTTCCGGGACTCTCCCTACGAGCAGTACTTC
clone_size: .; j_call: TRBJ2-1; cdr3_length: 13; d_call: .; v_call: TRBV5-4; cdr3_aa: CASSSSTDNEQFF; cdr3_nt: TGTGCCAGCAGCTCCTCGACAGACAATGAGCAGTTCTTC
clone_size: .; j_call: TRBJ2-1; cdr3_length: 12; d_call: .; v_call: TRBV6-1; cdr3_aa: CASRAGANEQFF; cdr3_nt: TGTGCCAGCCGCGCAGGGGCCAATGAGCAGTTCTTC
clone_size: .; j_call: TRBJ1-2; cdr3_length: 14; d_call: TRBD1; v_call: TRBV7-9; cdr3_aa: CASSDNRGDYGYTF; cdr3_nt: TGTGCCAGCAGCGACAACAGGGGGGACTATGGCTACACCTTC
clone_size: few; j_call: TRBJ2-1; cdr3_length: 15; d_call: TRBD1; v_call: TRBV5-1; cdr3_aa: CASSLRTGGNNEQFF; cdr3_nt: TGCGCCAGCAGCCTTAGGACAGGGGGCAACAATGAGCAGTTCTTC
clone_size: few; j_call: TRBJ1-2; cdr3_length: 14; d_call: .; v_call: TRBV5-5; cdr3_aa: CASSSPGGDGGYTF; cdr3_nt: TGTGCCAGCAGCTCCCCGGGAGGGGATGGTGGCTACACCTTC
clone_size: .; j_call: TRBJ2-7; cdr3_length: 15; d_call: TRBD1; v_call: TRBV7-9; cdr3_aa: CASSFPGQGNYEQYF; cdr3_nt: TGTGCCAGCAGCTTTCCGGGACAGGGGAATTACGAGCAGTACTTC
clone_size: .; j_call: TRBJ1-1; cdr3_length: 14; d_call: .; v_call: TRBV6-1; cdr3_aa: CASLGRELWTEAFF; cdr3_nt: TGTGCCAGCCTGGGTAGGGAGTTGTGGACTGAAGCTTTCTTT
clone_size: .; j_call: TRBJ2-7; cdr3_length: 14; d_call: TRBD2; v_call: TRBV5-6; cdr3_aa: CASSLGGRALEQYF; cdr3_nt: TGTGCCAGCAGCTTAGGAGGGAGGGCCCTGGAGCAGTACTTC
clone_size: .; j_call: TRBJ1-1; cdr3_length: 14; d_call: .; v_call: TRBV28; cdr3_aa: CASSFRGSDTEAFF; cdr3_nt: TGTGCCAGCAGTTTCCGGGGTTCGGACACTGAAGCTTTCTTT
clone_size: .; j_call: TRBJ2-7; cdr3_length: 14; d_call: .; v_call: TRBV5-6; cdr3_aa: CASSLGQSSYEQYF; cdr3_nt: TGTGCCAGCAGCTTGGGGCAGTCCTCCTACGAGCAGTACTTC
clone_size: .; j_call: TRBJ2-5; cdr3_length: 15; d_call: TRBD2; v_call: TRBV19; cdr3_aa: CASSEQRGGQETQYF; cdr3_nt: TGTGCCAGTAGTGAACAGCGGGGGGGGCAAGAGACCCAGTACTTC
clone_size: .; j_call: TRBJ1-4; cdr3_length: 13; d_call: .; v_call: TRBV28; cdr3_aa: CASRAGGSEKLFF; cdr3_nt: TGTGCCAGCCGTGCGGGGGGCAGTGAAAAACTGTTTTTT
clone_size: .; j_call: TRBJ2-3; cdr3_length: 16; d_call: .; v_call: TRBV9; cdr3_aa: CASSPQGTGNTDTQYF; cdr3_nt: TGTGCCAGCAGCCCCCAAGGAACAGGGAACACAGATACGCAGTATTTT
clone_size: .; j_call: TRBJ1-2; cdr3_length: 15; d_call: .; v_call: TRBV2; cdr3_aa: CASSEYVGANYGYTF; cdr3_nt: TGTGCCAGCAGTGAATATGTAGGGGCAAACTATGGCTACACCTTC
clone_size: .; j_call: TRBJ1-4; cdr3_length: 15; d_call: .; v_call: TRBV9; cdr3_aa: CASNEGGTTNEKLFF; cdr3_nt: TGTGCCAGCAACGAGGGGGGGACCACTAATGAAAAACTGTTTTTT
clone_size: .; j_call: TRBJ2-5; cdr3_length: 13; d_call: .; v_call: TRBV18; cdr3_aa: CASSPNSLETQYF; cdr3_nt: TGTGCCAGCTCACCAAACAGTCTCGAGACCCAGTACTTC
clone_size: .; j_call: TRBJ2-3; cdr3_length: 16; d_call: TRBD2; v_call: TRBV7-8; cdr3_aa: CASSLGLAGSWNTQYF; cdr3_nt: TGTGCCAGCAGCTTAGGACTAGCGGGGTCGTGGAATACGCAGTATTTT
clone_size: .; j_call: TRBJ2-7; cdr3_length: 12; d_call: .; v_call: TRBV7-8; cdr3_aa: CASSTADYEQYF; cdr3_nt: TGTGCCAGCAGCACTGCCGACTACGAGCAGTACTTC
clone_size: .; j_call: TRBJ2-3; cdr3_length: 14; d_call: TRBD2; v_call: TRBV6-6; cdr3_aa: CASSRGDLGDTQYF; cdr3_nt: TGTGCCAGCAGCCGGGGGGATCTAGGTGATACGCAGTATTTT
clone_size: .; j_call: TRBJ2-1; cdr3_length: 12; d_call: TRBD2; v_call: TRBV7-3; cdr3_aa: CASSIGGGEQFF; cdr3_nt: TGTGCCAGCAGCATCGGGGGGGGCGAGCAGTTCTTC
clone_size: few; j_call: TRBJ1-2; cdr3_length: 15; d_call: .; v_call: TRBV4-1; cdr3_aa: CASSQEQAVNYGYTF; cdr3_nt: TGCGCCAGCAGCCAAGAACAGGCCGTAAACTATGGCTACACCTTC
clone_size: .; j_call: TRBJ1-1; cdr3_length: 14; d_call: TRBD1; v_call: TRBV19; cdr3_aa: CASSIRGINTEAFF; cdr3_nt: TGTGCCAGTAGTATCAGGGGGATAAACACTGAAGCTTTCTTT
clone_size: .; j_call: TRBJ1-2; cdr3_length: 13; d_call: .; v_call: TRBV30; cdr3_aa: CAWTLGGYYGYTF; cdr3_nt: TGTGCCTGGACTCTCGGGGGGTACTATGGCTACACCTTC
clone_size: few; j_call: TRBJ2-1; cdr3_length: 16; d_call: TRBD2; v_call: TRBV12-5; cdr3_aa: CASGLALAGVSNEQFF; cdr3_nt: TGTGCTAGTGGTTTGGCCCTAGCGGGGGTTAGCAATGAGCAGTTCTTC
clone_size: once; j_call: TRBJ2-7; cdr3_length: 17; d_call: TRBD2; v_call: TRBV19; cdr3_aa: CASSTYKSSGRTYEQYF; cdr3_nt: TGTGCCAGTAGTACCTACAAATCTAGCGGGAGAACGTACGAGCAGTACTTC
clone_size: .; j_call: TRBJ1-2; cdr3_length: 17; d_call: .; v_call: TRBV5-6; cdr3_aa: CASSSGPLPGSNYGYTF; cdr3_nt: TGTGCCAGCAGCTCTGGGCCCCTCCCGGGGAGTAACTATGGCTACACCTTC
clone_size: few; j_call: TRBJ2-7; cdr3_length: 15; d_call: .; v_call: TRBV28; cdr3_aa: CASSLQGPVNYEQYF; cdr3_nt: TGTGCCAGCAGTTTACAGGGGCCTGTTAACTACGAGCAGTACTTC
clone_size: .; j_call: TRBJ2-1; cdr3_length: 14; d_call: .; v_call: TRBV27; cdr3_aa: CASSLIGSYNEQFF; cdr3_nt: TGTGCCAGCAGTTTAATCGGGTCCTACAATGAGCAGTTCTTC
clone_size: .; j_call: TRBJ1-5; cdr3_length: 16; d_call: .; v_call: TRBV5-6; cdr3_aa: CASSLGAGTLNQPQHF; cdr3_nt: TGTGCCAGCAGCTTGGGTGCCGGGACACTCAATCAGCCCCAGCATTTT
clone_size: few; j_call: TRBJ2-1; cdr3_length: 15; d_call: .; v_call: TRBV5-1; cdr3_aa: CASSLRGASYNEQFF; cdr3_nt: TGCGCCAGCAGCCTCAGGGGGGCCTCCTACAATGAGCAGTTCTTC
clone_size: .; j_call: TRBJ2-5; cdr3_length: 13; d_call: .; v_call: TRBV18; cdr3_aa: CASSPSSQETQYF; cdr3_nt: TGTGCCAGCTCACCGTCGTCCCAAGAGACCCAGTACTTC